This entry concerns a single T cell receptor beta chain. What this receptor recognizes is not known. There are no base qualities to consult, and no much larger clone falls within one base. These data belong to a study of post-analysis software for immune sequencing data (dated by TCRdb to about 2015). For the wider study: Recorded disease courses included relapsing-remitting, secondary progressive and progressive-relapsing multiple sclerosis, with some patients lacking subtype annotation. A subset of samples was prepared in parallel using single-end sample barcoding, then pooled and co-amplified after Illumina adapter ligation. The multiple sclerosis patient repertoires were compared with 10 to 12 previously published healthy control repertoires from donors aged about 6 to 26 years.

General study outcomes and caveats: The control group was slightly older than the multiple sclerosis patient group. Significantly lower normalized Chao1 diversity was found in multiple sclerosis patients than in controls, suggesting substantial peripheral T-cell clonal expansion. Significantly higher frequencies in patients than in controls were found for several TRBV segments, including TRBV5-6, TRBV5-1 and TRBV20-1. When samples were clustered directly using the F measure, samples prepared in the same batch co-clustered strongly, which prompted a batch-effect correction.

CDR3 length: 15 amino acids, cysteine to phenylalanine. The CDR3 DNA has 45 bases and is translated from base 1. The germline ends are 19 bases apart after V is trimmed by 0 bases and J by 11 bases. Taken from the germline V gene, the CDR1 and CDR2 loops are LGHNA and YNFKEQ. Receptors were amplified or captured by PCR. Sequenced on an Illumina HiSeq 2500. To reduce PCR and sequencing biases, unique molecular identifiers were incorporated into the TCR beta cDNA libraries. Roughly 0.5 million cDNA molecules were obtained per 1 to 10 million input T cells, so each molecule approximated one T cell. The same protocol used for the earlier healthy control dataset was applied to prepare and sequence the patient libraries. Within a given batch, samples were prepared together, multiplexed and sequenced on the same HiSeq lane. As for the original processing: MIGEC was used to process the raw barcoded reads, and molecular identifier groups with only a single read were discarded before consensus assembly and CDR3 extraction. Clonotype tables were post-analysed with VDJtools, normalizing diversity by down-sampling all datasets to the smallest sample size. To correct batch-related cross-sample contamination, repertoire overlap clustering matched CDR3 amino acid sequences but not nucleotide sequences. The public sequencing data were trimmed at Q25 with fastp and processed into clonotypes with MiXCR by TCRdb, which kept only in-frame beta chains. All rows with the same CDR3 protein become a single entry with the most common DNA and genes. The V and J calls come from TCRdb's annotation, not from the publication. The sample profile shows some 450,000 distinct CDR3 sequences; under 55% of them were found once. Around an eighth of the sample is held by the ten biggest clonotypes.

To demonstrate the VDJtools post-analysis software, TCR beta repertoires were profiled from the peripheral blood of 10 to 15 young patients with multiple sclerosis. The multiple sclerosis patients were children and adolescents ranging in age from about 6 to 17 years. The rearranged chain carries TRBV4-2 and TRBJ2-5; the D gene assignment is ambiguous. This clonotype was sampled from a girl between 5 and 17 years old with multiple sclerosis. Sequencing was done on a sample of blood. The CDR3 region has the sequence CASSQDMISSYGQYF. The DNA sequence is TGTGCCAGCAGCCAAGATATGATTAGCTCCTACGGGCAGTACTTC.